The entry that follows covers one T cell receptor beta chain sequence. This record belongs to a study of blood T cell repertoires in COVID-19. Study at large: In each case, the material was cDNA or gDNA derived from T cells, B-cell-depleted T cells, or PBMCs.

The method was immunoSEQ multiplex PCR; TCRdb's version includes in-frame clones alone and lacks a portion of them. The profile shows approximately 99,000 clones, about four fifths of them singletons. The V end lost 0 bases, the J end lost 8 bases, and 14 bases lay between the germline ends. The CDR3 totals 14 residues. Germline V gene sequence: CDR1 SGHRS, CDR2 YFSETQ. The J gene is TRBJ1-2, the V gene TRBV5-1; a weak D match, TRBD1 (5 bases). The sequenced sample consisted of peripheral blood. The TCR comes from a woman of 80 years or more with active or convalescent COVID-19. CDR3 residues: CASSLGQGKDGYTF. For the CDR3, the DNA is TGCGCCAGCAGCTTGGGGCAGGGCAAAGACGGCTACACCTTC.